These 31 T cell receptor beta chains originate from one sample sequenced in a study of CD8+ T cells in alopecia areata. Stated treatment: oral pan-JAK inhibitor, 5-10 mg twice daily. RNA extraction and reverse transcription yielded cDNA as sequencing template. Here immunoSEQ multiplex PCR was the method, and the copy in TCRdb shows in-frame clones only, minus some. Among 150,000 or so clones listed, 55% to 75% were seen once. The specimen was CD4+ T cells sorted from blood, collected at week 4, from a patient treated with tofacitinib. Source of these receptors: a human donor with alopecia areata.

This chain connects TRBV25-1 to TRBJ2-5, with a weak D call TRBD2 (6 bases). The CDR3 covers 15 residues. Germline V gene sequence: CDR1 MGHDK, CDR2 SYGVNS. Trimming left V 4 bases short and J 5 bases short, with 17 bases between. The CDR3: CASSGPLRAGETQYF. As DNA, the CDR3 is TGTGCCAGCAGTGGTCCCCTGAGAGCGGGCGAGACCCAGTACTTC.

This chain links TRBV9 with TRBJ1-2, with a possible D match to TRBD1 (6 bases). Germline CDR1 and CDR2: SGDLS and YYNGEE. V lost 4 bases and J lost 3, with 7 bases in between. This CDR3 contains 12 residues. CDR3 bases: TGTGCCAGCAGCAGGGGGGACTATGGCTACACCTTC. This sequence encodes CASSRGDYGYTF.

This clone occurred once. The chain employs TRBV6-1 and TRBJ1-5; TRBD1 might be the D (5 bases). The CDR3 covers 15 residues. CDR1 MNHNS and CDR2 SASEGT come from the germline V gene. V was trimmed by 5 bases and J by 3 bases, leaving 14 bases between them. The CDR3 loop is CASSLERGNNQPQHF. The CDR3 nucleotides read TGTGCCAGCAGTCTTGAGCGGGGGAACAATCAGCCCCAGCATTTT.

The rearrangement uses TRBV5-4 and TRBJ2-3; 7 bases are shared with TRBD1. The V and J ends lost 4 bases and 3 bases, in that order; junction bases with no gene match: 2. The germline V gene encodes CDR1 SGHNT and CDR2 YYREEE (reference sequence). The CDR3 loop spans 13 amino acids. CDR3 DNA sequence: TGTGCCAGCAGCCCGGGACAGACAGATACGCAGTATTTT. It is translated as CASSPGQTDTQYF.

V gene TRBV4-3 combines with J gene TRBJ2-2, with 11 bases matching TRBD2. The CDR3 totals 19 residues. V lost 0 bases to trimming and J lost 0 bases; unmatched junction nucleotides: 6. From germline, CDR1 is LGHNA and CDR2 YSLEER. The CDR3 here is CASSQDMTSGAANTGELFF. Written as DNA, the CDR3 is TGCGCCAGCAGCCAAGATATGACTAGCGGGGCGGCGAACACCGGGGAGCTGTTTTTT.

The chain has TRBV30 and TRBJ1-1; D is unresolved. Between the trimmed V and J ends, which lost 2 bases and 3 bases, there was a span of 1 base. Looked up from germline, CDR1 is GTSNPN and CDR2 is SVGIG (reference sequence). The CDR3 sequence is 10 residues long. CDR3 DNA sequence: TGTGCCTGGAGTTACACTGAAGCTTTCTTT. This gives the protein CAWSYTEAFF.

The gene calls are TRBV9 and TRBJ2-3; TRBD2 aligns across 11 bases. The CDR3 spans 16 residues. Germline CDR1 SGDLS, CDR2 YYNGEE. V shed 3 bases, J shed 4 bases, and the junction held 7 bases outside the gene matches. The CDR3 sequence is CASSAPTSGDSDTQYF. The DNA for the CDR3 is TGTGCCAGCAGCGCCCCGACTAGCGGGGACTCAGATACGCAGTATTTT.

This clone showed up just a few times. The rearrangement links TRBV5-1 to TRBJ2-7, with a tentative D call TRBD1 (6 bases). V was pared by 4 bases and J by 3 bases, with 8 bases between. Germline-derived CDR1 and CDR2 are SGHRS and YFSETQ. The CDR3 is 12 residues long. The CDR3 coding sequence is TGCGCCAGCAGCCAGGACAGCTACGAGCAGTACTTC. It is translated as CASSQDSYEQYF.

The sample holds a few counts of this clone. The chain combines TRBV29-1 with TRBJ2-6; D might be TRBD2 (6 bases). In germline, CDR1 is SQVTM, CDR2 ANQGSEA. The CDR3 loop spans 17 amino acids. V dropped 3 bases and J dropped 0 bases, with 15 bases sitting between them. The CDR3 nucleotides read TGCAGCGTTGAGGAGGGCAGGGTGATCTCTGGGGCCAACGTCCTGACTTTC. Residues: CSVEEGRVISGANVLTF.

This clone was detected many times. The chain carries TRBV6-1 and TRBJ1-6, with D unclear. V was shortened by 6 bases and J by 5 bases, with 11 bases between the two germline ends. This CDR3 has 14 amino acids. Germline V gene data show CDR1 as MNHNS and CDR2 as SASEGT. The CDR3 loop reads CASRSRSDNSPLHF. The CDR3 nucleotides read TGTGCCAGCAGGAGCAGAAGCGATAATTCACCCCTCCACTTT.

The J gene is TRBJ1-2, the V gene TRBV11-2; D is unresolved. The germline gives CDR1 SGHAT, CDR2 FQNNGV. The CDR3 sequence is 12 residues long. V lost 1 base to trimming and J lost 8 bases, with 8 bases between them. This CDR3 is CASSLGPGGYTF. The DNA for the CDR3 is TGTGCCAGCAGCTTAGGACCCGGCGGCTACACCTTC.

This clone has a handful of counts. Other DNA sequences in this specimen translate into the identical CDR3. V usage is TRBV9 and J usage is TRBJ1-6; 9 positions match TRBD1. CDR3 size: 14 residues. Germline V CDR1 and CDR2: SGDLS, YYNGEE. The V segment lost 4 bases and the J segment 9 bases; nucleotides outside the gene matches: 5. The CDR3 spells CASSLGQGSSPLHF. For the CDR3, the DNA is TGTGCCAGCAGCCTAGGACAGGGGAGTTCACCCCTCCACTTT. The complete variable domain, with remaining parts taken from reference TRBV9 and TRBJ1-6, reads DSGVTQTPKHLITATGQRVTLRCSPRSGDLSVYWYQQSLDQGLQFLIQYYNGEERAKGNILERFSAQQFPDLHSELNLSSLELGDSALYFCASSLGQGSSPLHFGNGTRLTVT.

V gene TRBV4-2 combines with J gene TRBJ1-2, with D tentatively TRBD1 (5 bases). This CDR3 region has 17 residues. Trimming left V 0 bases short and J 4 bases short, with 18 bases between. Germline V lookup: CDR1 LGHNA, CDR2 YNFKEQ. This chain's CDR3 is CASSQEWGGREAYGYTF. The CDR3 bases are TGTGCCAGCAGCCAAGAATGGGGCGGCAGGGAGGCCTATGGCTACACCTTC.

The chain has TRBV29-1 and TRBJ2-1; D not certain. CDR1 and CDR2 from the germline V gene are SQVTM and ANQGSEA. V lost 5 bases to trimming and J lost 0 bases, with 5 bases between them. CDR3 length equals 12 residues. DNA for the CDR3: TGCAGCGTTAGAAGCTCCTACAATGAGCAGTTCTTC. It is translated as CSVRSSYNEQFF.

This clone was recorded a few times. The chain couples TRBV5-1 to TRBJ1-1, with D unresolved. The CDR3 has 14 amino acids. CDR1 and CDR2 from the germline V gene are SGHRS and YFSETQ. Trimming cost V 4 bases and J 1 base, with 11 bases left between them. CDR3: CASSLSTGNTEAFF. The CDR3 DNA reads TGCGCCAGCAGCCTTTCGACGGGGAACACTGAAGCTTTCTTT.

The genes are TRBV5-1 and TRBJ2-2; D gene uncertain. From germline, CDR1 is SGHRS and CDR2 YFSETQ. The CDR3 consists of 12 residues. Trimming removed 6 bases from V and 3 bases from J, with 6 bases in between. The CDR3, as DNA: TGCGCCAGCACGTCAGACACCGGGGAGCTGTTTTTT. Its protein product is CASTSDTGELFF.

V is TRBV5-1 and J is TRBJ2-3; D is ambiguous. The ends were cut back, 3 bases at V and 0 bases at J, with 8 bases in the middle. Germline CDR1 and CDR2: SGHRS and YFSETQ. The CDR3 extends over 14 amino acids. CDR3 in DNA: TGCGCCAGCAGCTGGCAGACTAGCACAGATACGCAGTATTTT. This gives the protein CASSWQTSTDTQYF.

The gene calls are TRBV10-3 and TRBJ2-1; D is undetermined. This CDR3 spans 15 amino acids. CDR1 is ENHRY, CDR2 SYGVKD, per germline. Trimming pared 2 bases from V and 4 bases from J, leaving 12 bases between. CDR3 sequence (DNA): TGTGCCATCAGTGAGAACCCTCTGAGATACAATGAGCAGTTCTTC. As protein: CAISENPLRYNEQFF.

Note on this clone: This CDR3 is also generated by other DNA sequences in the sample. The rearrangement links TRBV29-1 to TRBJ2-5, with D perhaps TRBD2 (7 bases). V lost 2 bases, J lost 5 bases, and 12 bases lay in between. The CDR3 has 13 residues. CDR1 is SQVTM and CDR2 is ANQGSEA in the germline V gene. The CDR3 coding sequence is TGCAGCGTTGAAAGGGGGGGCCAGGAGACCCAGTACTTC. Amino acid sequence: CSVERGGQETQYF.

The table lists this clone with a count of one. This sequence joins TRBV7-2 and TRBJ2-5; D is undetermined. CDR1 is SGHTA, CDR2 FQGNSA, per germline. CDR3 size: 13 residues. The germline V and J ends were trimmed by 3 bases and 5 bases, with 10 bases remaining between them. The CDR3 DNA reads TGTGCCAGCAGCTTCCGGCTAAGCGAGACCCAGTACTTC. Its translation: CASSFRLSETQYF.

CDR3 loop: CACSGTGGSQPQHF. The DNA of the CDR3 is TGTGCCTGTTCCGGGACAGGGGGCTCACAGCCCCAGCATTTT. V is TRBV30 and J is TRBJ1-5; 12 bases match TRBD1. The junction had 7 bases not matched to a gene; V was cut back by 6 bases and J by 7 bases. The CDR3 extends over 14 amino acids. CDR1 is GTSNPN and CDR2 is SVGIG in the germline V gene (reference sequence).

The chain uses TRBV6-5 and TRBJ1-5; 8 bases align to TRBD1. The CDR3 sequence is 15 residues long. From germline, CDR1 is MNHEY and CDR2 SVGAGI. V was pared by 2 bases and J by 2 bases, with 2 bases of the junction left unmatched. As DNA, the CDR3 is TGTGCCAGCAGTTACGGACAGGGTGGCAATCAGCCCCAGCATTTT. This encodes CASSYGQGGNQPQHF.

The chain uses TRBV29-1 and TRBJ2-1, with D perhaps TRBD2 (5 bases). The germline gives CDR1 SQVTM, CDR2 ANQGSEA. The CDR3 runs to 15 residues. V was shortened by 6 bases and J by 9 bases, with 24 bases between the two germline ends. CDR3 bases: TGCAGCGTACTCAACTCGTGGGGTTATGGGAGTGAGCAGTTCTTC. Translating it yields CSVLNSWGYGSEQFF.

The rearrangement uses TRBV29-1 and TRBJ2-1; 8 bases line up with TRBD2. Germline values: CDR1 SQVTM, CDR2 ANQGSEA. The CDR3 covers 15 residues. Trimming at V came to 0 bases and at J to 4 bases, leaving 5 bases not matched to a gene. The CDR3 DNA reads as TGCAGCGTTGAAGATTGGCGGGGGGAGTACAATGAGCAGTTCTTC. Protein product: CSVEDWRGEYNEQFF.

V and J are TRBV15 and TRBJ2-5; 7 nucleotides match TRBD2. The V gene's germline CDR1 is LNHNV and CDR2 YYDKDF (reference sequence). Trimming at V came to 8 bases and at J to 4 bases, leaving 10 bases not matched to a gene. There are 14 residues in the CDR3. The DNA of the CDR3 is TGTGCCACCGATAGCTCCTTAGCGGGAGAGACCCAGTACTTC. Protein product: CATDSSLAGETQYF.

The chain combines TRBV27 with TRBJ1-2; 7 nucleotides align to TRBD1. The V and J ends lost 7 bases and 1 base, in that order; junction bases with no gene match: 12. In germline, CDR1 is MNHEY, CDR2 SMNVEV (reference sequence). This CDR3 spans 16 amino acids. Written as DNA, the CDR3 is TGTGCCAGCAAATCAAGCCGGGGACAGCTTAACTATGGCTACACCTTC. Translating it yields CASKSSRGQLNYGYTF.

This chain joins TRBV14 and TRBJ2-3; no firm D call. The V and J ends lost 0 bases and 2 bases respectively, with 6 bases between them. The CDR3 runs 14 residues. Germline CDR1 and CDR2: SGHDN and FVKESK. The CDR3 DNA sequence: TGTGCCAGCAGCCAAGAGTTGATCACAGATACGCAGTATTTT. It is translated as CASSQELITDTQYF.

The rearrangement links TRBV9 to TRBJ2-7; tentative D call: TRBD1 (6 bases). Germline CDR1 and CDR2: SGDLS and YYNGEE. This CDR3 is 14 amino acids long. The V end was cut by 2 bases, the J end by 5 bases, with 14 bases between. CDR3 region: CASSVALRGNEQYF. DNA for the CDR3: TGTGCCAGCAGCGTGGCGCTTAGGGGGAACGAGCAGTACTTC.

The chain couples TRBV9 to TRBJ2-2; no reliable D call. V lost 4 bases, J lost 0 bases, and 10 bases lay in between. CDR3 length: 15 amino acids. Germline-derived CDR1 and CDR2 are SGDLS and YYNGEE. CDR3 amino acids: CASSPRNTNTGELFF. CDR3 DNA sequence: TGTGCCAGCAGCCCCCGGAACACGAACACCGGGGAGCTGTTTTTT.

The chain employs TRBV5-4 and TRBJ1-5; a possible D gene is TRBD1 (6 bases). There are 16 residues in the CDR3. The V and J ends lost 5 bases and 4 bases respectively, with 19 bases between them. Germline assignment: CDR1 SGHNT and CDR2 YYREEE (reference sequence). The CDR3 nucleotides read TGTGCCAGCAGTTCGGGCCCCGGACAGATAAATCAGCCCCAGCATTTT. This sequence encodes CASSSGPGQINQPQHF. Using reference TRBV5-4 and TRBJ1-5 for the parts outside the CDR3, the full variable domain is ETGVTQSPTHLIKTRGQQVTLRCSSQSGHNTVSWYQQALGQGPQFIFQYYREEENGRGNFPPRFSGLQFPNYSSELNVNALELDDSALYLCASSSGPGQINQPQHFGDGTRLSIL.

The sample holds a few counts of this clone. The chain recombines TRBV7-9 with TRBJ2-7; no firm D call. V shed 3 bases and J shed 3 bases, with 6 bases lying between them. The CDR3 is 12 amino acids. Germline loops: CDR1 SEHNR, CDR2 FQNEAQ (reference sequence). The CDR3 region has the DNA TGTGCCAGCAGCTTGCCAGGCTACGAGCAGTACTTC. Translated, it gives CASSLPGYEQYF.